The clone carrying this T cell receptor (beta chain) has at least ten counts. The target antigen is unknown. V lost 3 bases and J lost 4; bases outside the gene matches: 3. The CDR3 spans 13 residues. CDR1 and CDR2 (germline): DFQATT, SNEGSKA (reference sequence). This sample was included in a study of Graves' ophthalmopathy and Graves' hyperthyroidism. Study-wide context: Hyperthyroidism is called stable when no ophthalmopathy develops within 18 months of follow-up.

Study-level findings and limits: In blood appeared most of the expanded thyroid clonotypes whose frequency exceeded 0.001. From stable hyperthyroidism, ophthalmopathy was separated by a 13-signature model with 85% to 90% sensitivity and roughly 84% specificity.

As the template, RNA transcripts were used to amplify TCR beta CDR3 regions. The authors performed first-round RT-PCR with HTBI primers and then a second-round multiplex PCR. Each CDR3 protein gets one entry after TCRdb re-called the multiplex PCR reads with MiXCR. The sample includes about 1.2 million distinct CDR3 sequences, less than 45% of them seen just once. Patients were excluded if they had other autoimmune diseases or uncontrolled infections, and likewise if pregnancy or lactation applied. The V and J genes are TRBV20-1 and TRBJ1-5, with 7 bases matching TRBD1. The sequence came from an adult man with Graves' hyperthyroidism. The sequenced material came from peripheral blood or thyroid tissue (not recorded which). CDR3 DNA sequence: TGCAGTGCTAGCCCAGGGGGGAATCAGCCCCAGCATTTT. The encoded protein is CSASPGGNQPQHF.